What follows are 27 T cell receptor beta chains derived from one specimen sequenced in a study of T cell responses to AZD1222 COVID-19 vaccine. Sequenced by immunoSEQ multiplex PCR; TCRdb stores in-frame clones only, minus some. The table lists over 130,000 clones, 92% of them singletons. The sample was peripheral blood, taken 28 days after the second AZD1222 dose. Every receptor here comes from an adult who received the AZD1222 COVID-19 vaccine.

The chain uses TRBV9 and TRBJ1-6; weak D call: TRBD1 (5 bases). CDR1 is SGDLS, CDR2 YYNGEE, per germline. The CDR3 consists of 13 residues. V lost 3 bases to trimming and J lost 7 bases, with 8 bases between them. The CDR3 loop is CASSAGLNSPLHF. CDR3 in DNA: TGTGCCAGCAGCGCAGGGCTAAATTCACCCCTCCACTTT. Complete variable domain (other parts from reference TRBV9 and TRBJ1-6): DSGVTQTPKHLITATGQRVTLRCSPRSGDLSVYWYQQSLDQGLQFLIQYYNGEERAKGNILERFSAQQFPDLHSELNLSSLELGDSALYFCASSAGLNSPLHFGNGTRLTVT.

CDR3 DNA sequence: TGTGCCAGCAGTTCCCCCCTAGACAGGTCACCCCTCCACTTT. As protein: CASSSPLDRSPLHF. The chain couples TRBV28 to TRBJ1-6; D is perhaps TRBD1 (6 bases). V shed 4 bases and J shed 10 bases, with 14 bases lying between them. This CDR3 comprises 14 residues. Germline V gene lookup returns CDR1 MDHEN and CDR2 SYDVKM.

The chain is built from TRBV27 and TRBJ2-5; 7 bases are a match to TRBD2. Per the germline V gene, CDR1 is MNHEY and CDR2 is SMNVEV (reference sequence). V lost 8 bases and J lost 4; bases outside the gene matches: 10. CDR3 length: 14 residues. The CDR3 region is CASSSGGSLETQYF. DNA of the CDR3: TGTGCCAGCTCCTCGGGGGGTTCTTTAGAGACCCAGTACTTC.

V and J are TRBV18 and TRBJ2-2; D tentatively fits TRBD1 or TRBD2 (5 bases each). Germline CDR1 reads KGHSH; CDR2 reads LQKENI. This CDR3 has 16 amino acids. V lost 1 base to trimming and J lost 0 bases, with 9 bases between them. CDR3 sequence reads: CASSPRDASNTGELFF. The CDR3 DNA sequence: TGTGCCAGCTCACCACGGGACGCATCGAACACCGGGGAGCTGTTTTTT.

The CDR3 DNA follows: TGCGCCAGCAGCTTGGCGACCATCTCAGGGAGGGAGGACACTGAAGCTTTCTTT. As protein: CASSLATISGREDTEAFF. The chain recombines TRBV5-1 with TRBJ1-1; weak D call: TRBD1 (5 bases). V was shortened by 0 bases and J by 3 bases, with 21 bases between the two germline ends. Germline V gives CDR1 SGHRS, CDR2 YFSETQ. This CDR3 region has 18 residues. Based on the CDR3 plus reference TRBV5-1 and TRBJ1-1, the full variable domain is KAGVTQTPRYLIKTRGQQVTLSCSPISGHRSVSWYQQTPGQGLQFLFEYFSETQRNKGNFPGRFSGRQFSNSRSEMNVSTLELGDSALYLCASSLATISGREDTEAFFGQGTRLTVV.

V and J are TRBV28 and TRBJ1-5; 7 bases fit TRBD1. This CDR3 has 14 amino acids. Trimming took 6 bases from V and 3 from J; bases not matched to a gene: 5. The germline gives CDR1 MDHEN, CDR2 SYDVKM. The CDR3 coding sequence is TGTGCCAGCAGCGAGGGACAGCTCAATCAGCCCCAGCATTTT. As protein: CASSEGQLNQPQHF.

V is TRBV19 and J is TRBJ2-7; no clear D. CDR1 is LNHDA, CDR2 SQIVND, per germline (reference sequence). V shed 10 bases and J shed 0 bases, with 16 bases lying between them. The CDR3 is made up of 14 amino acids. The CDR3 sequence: CANNTTTISYEQYV. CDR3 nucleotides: TGTGCCAACAACACGACCACCATCTCCTACGAGCAGTACGTC.

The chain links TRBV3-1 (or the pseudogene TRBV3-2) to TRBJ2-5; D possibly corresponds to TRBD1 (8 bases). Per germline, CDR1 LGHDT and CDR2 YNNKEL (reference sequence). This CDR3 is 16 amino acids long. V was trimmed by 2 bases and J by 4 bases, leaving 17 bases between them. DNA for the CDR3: TGTGCCAGCAGCCAATTCGCAGGGGGCGGGGGAGAGACCCAGTACTTC. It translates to CASSQFAGGGGETQYF.

The CDR3 DNA reads TGCGCCAGCAGCCAACCGACCCGACTAGCGGGGGGGCGGGATACGCAGTATTTT. It codes for CASSQPTRLAGGRDTQYF. This chain joins TRBV4-1 and TRBJ2-3; 14 bases align to TRBD2. The trim removed 2 bases at V and 6 bases at J, leaving 10 bases unmatched. CDR1 and CDR2 (germline): MGHRA, YSYEKL. CDR3 size: 18 residues.

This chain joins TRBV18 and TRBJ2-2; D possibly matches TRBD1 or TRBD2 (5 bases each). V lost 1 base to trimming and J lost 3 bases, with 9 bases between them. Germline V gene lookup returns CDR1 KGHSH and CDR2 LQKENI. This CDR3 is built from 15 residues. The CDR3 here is CASSPLQGDTGELFF. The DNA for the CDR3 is TGTGCCAGCTCACCACTCCAGGGAGACACCGGGGAGCTGTTTTTT.

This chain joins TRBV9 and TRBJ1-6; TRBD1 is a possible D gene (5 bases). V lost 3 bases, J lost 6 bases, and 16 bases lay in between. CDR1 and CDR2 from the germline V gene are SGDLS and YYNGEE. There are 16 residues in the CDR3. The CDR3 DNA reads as TGTGCCAGCAGCGGCAAAGAGGGACGACTTAATTCACCCCTCCACTTT. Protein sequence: CASSGKEGRLNSPLHF.

DNA for the CDR3: TGTGCCAGCATCGGGACAGGGATACACTACACCTTC. Its translation is CASIGTGIHYTF. The rearrangement joins TRBV2 to TRBJ1-2, with 9 positions matching TRBD1. CDR1 SNHLY and CDR2 FYNNEI come from the germline V gene. CDR3 length equals 12 residues. V lost 7 bases, J lost 10 bases, and 7 bases stayed unmatched.

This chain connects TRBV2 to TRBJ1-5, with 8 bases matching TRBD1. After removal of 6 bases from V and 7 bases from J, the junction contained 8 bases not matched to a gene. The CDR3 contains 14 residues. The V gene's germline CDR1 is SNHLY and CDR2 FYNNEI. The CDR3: CASSWTGREQPQHF. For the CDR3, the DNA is TGTGCCAGCAGCTGGACAGGGAGGGAGCAGCCCCAGCATTTT.

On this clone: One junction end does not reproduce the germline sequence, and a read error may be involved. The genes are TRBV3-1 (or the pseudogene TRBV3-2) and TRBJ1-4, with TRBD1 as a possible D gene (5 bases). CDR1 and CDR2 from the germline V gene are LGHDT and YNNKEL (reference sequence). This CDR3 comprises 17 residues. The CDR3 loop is CASRQGAGWEYNEKLFF. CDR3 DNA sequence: TGTGCCAGCAGACAAGGGGCAGGATGGGAGTATAATGAAAAACTGTTTTTT.

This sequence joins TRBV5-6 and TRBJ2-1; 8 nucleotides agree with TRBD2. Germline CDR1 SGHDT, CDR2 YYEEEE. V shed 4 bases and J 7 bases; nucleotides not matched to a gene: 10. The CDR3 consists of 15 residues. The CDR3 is CASSPGSGSRNEQFF. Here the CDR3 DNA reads TGTGCCAGCAGCCCGGGAAGCGGGAGTCGGAATGAGCAGTTCTTC. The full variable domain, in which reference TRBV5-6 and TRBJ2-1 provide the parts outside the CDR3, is DAGVTQSPTHLIKTRGQQVTLRCSPKSGHDTVSWYQQALGQGPQFIFQYYEEEERQRGNFPDRFSGHQFPNYSSELNVNALLLGDSALYLCASSPGSGSRNEQFFGPGTRLTVL.

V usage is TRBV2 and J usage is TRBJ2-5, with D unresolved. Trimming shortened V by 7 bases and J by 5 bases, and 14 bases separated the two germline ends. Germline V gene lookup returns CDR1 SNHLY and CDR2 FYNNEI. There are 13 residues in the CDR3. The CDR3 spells CASNRIKKETQYF. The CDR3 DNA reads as TGTGCCAGCAACCGGATTAAGAAGGAGACCCAGTACTTC.

As DNA, the CDR3 is TGTGCCAGCAGCTTAAGGTCGGACCCCTACAATGAGCAGTTCTTC. Its protein product is CASSLRSDPYNEQFF. The rearrangement links TRBV7-9 to TRBJ2-1; D is unclear. Looked up from germline, CDR1 is SEHNR and CDR2 is FQNEAQ (reference sequence). This CDR3 has 15 residues. V was cut by 2 bases and J by 2 bases, with 10 bases left in between.

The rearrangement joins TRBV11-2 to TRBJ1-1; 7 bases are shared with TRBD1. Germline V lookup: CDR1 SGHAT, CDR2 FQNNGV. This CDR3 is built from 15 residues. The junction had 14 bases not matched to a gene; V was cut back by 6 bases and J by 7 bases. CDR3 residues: CASRWGWDSLGEAFF. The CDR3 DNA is TGTGCCAGCAGGTGGGGCTGGGACAGCCTAGGTGAAGCTTTCTTT.

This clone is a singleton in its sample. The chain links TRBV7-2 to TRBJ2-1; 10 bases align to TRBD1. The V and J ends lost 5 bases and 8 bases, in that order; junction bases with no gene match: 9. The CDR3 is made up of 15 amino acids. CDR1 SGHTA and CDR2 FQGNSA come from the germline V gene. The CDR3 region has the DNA TGTGCCAGCAGCGTCCGGGACAGGGGAGAAGATGAGCAGTTCTTC. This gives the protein CASSVRDRGEDEQFF.

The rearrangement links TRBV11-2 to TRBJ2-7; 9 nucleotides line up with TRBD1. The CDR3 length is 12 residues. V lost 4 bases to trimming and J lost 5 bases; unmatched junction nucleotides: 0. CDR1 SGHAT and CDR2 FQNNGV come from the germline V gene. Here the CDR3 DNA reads TGTGCCAGCAGCTGGACAGGGGACGAGCAGTACGTC. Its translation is CASSWTGDEQYV.

This CDR3 is CASSFGQGYTF. CDR3 sequence (DNA): TGTGCCAGCAGCTTCGGACAGGGCTACACCTTC. V usage is TRBV12-3 or TRBV12-4 and J usage is TRBJ1-2; weak D call: TRBD1 (6 bases). Deletions cut 6 bases from V and 8 bases from J, with 10 bases between. The CDR3 has 11 residues.

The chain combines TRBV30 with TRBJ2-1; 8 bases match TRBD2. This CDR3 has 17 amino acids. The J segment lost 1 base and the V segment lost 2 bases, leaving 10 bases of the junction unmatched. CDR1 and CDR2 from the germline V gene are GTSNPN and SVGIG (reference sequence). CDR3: CAWSPGLAAGSYNEQFF. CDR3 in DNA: TGTGCCTGGAGTCCTGGACTAGCCGCCGGATCCTACAATGAGCAGTTCTTC.

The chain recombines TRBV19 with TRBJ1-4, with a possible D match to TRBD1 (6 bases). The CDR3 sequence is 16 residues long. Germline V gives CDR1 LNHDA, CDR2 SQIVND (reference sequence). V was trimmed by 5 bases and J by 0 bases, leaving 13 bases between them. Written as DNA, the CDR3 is TGTGCCAGTAGTCAAACGGGGGCCCCAACTAATGAAAAACTGTTTTTT. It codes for CASSQTGAPTNEKLFF. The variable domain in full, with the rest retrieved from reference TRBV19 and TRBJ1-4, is DGGITQSPKYLFRKEGQNVTLSCEQNLNHDAMYWYRQDPGQGLRLIYYSQIVNDFQKGDIAEGYSVSREKKESFPLTVTSAQKNPTAFYLCASSQTGAPTNEKLFFGSGTQLSVL.

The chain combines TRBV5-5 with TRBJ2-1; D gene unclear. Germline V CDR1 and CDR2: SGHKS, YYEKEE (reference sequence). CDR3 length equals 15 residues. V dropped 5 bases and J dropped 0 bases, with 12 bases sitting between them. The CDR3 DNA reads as TGTGCCAGCAGTTACTCGTCCGTCTCCTACAATGAGCAGTTCTTC. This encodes CASSYSSVSYNEQFF.

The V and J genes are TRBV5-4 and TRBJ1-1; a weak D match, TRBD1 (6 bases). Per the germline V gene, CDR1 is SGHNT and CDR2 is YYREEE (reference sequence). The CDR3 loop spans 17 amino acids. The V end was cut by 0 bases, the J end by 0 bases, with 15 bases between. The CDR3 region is CASSLAQGGWVNTEAFF. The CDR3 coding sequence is TGTGCCAGCAGCTTGGCACAGGGAGGGTGGGTGAACACTGAAGCTTTCTTT.

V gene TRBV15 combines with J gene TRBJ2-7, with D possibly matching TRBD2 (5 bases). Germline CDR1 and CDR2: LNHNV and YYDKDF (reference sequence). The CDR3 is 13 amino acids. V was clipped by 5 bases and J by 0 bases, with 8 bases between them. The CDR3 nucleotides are TGTGCCACCAGCGCAGCGGCCTCCTACGAGCAGTACTTC. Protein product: CATSAAASYEQYF.

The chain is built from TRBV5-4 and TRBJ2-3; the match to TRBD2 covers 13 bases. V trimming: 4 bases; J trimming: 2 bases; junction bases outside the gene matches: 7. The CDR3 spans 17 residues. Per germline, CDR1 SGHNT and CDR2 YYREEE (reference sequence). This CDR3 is CASSPRTSGRLTDTQYF. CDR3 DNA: TGTGCCAGCAGCCCCCGGACTAGCGGGAGACTCACAGATACGCAGTATTTT.